Following are 11 T cell receptor beta chains from one sample sequenced in a study of cytomegalovirus exposure and HLA in healthy donors. Use of 60 Vbeta and 13 Jbeta primers characterized the PCR. The assay was immunoSEQ multiplex PCR, and TCRdb's table has in-frame clones only and misses some. The sample lists roughly 180,000 clones, 75% to 85% occurring once. The sample was PBMCs. The receptors were gathered from a woman aged 25 to 45 in good health and CMV-seropositive.

This clone showed up just once. The chain carries TRBV29-1 and TRBJ1-1; D unclear. Germline-derived CDR1 and CDR2 are SQVTM and ANQGSEA. The CDR3 length is 11 residues. V lost 4 bases and J 3 bases, leaving 6 bases between the germline ends. The CDR3 loop is CSVVQYTEAFF. For the CDR3, the DNA is TGCAGCGTTGTTCAGTACACTGAAGCTTTCTTT.

The rearrangement joins TRBV9 to TRBJ2-1; TRBD2 matches 10 bases. Germline V gene sequence: CDR1 SGDLS, CDR2 YYNGEE. V gave up 0 bases and J gave up 6 bases; unmatched junction bases: 9. The CDR3 runs to 17 residues. Here the CDR3 DNA reads TGTGCCAGCAGCGTAGGTCCGGTTCTAGCGGGAGTCAATGAGCAGTTCTTC. It translates to CASSVGPVLAGVNEQFF.

The rearrangement links TRBV5-4 to TRBJ2-7, with 13 bases lining up with TRBD2. Germline CDR1 and CDR2: SGHNT and YYREEE (reference sequence). CDR3 length: 15 residues. V trimming: 5 bases; J trimming: 3 bases; junction bases outside the gene matches: 5. The CDR3 is CASRGGTSGVYEQYF. As DNA, the CDR3 is TGTGCCAGCAGGGGAGGGACTAGCGGGGTCTACGAGCAGTACTTC.

This chain uses TRBV30 with TRBJ2-7, with TRBD1 matching over 7 bases. V gave up 2 bases and J gave up 3 bases; unmatched junction bases: 4. Germline values: CDR1 GTSNPN, CDR2 SVGIG (reference sequence). This CDR3 region has 13 residues. The CDR3 DNA sequence: TGTGCCTGGAGTTGGGGACAGTACTACGAGCAGTACTTC. Amino acids: CAWSWGQYYEQYF.

The J gene is TRBJ1-5, the V gene TRBV19; D is unresolved. CDR3 size: 12 residues. Per the germline V gene, CDR1 is LNHDA and CDR2 is SQIVND (reference sequence). V was cut by 5 bases and J by 5 bases, with 7 bases left in between. The CDR3 loop is CASSPLDQPQHF. For the CDR3, the DNA is TGTGCCAGTAGTCCCCTCGATCAGCCCCAGCATTTT.

The table lists this clone with a few counts. This sequence joins TRBV6-5 and TRBJ1-1; 10 positions match TRBD1. Germline CDR1 reads MNHEY; CDR2 reads SVGAGI. The CDR3 length is 15 residues. V lost 6 bases and J lost 11; bases outside the gene matches: 15. CDR3 protein: CASSTRDRGYHDAFF. CDR3 in DNA: TGTGCCAGCAGCACCCGGGACAGGGGCTACCATGATGCTTTCTTT.

The V call is TRBV5-1, the J call TRBJ2-7, with 11 bases that match TRBD1. V dropped 4 bases and J dropped 2; count of bases not matched to a gene: 2. The V gene's germline CDR1 is SGHRS and CDR2 YFSETQ. There are 14 residues in the CDR3. CDR3 in amino acids: CASSGDRGTYEQYF. CDR3 DNA sequence: TGCGCCAGCAGCGGGGACAGGGGGACCTACGAGCAGTACTTC.

The chain joins TRBV5-4 to TRBJ1-1; TRBD1 matches 10 bases. The trim removed 2 bases at V and 3 bases at J, leaving 10 bases unmatched. Per germline, CDR1 SGHNT and CDR2 YYREEE (reference sequence). The CDR3 length is 17 residues. Here the CDR3 reads CASSFRDRGHQDTEAFF. CDR3 sequence (DNA): TGTGCCAGCAGCTTCAGGGACAGGGGTCATCAGGACACTGAAGCTTTCTTT. Based on the CDR3 plus reference TRBV5-4 and TRBJ1-1, the full variable domain is ETGVTQSPTHLIKTRGQQVTLRCSSQSGHNTVSWYQQALGQGPQFIFQYYREEENGRGNFPPRFSGLQFPNYSSELNVNALELDDSALYLCASSFRDRGHQDTEAFFGQGTRLTVV.

The chain carries TRBV9 and TRBJ2-1, with 14 nucleotides matching TRBD2. Germline V gives CDR1 SGDLS, CDR2 YYNGEE. This CDR3 has 15 amino acids. V lost 6 bases to trimming and J lost 6 bases; unmatched junction nucleotides: 5. DNA for the CDR3: TGTGCCAGCACTCGACTAGCGGGAGGGAGCAATGAGCAGTTCTTC. Residues: CASTRLAGGSNEQFF.

This clone was detected once. Other DNA sequences in the sample encode the same CDR3. The chain joins TRBV5-1 to TRBJ2-2; D unresolved. The CDR3 totals 15 residues. The ends were cut back, 0 bases at V and 1 base at J, with 7 bases in the middle. Per germline, CDR1 SGHRS and CDR2 YFSETQ. CDR3: CASSLGAGNTGELFF. The CDR3 DNA follows: TGCGCCAGCAGCTTGGGAGCAGGGAACACCGGGGAGCTGTTTTTT.

With regard to this clone: The limits of the CDR3 on the DNA are not certain, so only TCRdb's listed CDR3 is given. The chain has TRBV28 and TRBJ2-7; the D call in the table, TRBD1, was not verified against the DNA. 16 amino acids form the CDR3, both terminal residues included. Germline V gene lookup returns CDR1 MDHEN and CDR2 SYDVKM. CDR3 region: CASSLFGPGVLYEQYF.